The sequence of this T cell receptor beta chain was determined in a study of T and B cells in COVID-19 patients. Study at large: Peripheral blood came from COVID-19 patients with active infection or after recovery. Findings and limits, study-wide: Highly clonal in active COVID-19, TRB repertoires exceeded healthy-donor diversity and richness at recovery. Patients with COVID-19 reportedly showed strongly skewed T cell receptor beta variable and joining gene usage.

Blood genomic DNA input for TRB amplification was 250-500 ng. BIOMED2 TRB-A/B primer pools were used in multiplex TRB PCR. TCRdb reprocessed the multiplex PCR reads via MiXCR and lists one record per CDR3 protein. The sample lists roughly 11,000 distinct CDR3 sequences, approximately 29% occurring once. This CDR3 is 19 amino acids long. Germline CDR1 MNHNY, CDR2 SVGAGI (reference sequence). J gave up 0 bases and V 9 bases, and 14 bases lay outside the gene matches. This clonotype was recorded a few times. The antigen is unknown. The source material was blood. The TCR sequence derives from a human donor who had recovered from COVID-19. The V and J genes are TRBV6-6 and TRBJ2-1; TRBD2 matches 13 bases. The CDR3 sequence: CASSSQGWTSGSSYNEQFF. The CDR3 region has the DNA TGTGCCAGTTCCAGCCAGGGGTGGACTAGCGGGAGCTCCTACAATGAGCAGTTCTTC.